The clone carrying this T cell receptor beta chain came up a few times. What it binds is unknown. The CDR3 has 15 residues. The data were taken from a study of beta chain features in type 1 diabetes. Study summary: All samples yielded some 110 million examined sorted cells.

Study-level findings and limits: HLA influence on TCRB rearrangement stayed unresolved here. Researchers report that Type 1 diabetes patients had moderately but significantly shorter TCRB CDR3s across all four CD4+ subsets.

The authors reverse transcribed all of the isolated RNA, so sequencing captured expressed TCRB transcripts. TCRdb keeps only in-frame clones here, not all; method: immunoSEQ multiplex PCR. The repertoire holds under 900,000 clones, with 17% as singletons. This sequence was found in a woman between 18 and 29 years old in good health. This rearrangement joins TRBV21-1 to TRBJ2-7; the D call of TRBD2 is as the table states it, not checked on the DNA. TRBV21-1 is a listed pseudogene. Sequenced: naive CD4+ T cells from blood. The CDR3 spells CASSIGSGSRYEQYF. DNA for the CDR3: TGTGCCAGCAGCATAGGAAGCGGGAGTAGGTACGAGCAGTACTTC.